This is a list of T cell receptor beta chains from one sample in a study of shared clonotypes between healthy human individuals. Clones were read by immunoSEQ multiplex PCR, and TCRdb kept only the in-frame ones, dropping some. The table lists approximately 2.5 million clones, approximately 93% of them singletons. The sequenced sample was naive CD4+ T cells from PBMCs. These receptors originate from a man in his late teens or twenties in good health. Some clones in this sample may be carry-over from other donors' samples. Each CDR3 is given with its conserved first and last residue. A D gene is named only where the DNA matches it firmly. For some rows the clone size is stated as once, few or many, or as a class when expanded; others skip it.

.,TRBV6-5,TRBJ1-2,.,CASSYKKPNPFGYTF,TGTGCCAGCAGTTATAAAAAACCGAACCCTTTTGGCTACACCTTC
.,TRBV5-4,TRBJ1-2,.,CASSLLGPGARGGYTF,TGTGCCAGCAGTCTCTTGGGGCCAGGGGCAAGGGGTGGCTACACCTTC
.,TRBV28,TRBJ1-5,.,CASSPLRRAGNQPQHF,TGTGCCAGCAGTCCCCTCCGAAGGGCAGGCAATCAGCCCCAGCATTTT
.,TRBV6-6,TRBJ2-1,TRBD2,CASSYLAGAYNEQFF,TGTGCCAGCAGTTACCTAGCGGGGGCATACAATGAGCAGTTCTTC
.,TRBV19,TRBJ1-4,.,CASHMWGAGGKLFF,TGTGCCAGTCATATGTGGGGAGCCGGGGGAAAACTGTTTTTT
once,TRBV7-2,TRBJ1-1,TRBD1,CASSLVGTVKLNTEAFF,TGTGCCAGCAGCTTAGTCGGGACAGTCAAGTTGAACACTGAAGCTTTCTTT
.,TRBV5-1,TRBJ2-2,.,CASSLGSGAGGELFF,TGCGCCAGCAGCCTGGGGTCGGGAGCTGGCGGGGAGCTGTTTTTT
.,TRBV7-9,TRBJ1-5,TRBD1,CASSNGRGHQPQHF,TGTGCCAGCAGCAATGGCAGGGGGCATCAGCCCCAGCATTTT
.,TRBV7-3,TRBJ2-2,.,CASSPTGSADTGELFF,TGTGCCAGCAGCCCGACAGGATCCGCTGACACCGGGGAGCTGTTTTTT
.,TRBV5-1,TRBJ2-7,TRBD1,CASSFETGYYEQYF,TGCGCCAGCAGCTTCGAGACAGGGTACTACGAGCAGTACTTC
.,TRBV5-1,TRBJ2-5,.,CASRPGAQETQYF,TGCGCCAGCAGACCTGGGGCCCAAGAGACCCAGTACTTC
.,TRBV28,TRBJ2-1,TRBD1,CASSSPGQGAIDEQFF,TGTGCCAGCAGTTCTCCGGGACAGGGGGCCATCGATGAGCAGTTCTTC
.,TRBV6-1,TRBJ2-7,TRBD1,CASTWGQSYEQYF,TGTGCCAGCACCTGGGGACAGAGCTACGAGCAGTACTTC
.,TRBV11-2,TRBJ1-1,.,CASSLRDGGTEAFF,TGTGCCAGCAGCCTTCGGGACGGGGGCACTGAAGCTTTCTTT
.,TRBV9,TRBJ2-7,.,CASSVANSAEQYF,TGTGCCAGCAGCGTAGCTAATAGCGCAGAGCAGTACTTC
.,TRBV5-5,TRBJ1-1,TRBD1,CASSLGTGRNTEAFF,TGTGCCAGCAGCTTGGGGACAGGGAGGAACACTGAAGCTTTCTTT
.,TRBV28,TRBJ1-5,.,CASSLGGAGQPQHF,TGTGCCAGCAGTTTAGGGGGGGCTGGGCAGCCCCAGCATTTT
.,TRBV28,TRBJ1-2,.,CATHSNYGYTF,TGTGCCACCCACTCTAACTATGGCTACACCTTC
.,TRBV7-8,TRBJ2-5,.,CASSLARWTLDQETQYF,TGTGCCAGCAGCTTAGCGAGGTGGACGCTGGACCAAGAGACCCAGTACTTC
.,TRBV27,TRBJ2-2,.,CASSFRTGELFF,TGTGCCAGCAGTTTCAGGACCGGGGAGCTGTTTTTT
.,TRBV14,TRBJ2-7,.,CASSQGGGFYEQYF,TGTGCCAGCAGCCAAGGGGGAGGCTTTTACGAGCAGTACTTC
.,TRBV10-3,TRBJ2-7,TRBD1,CAIRKSGTGDYEQYF,TGTGCCATCAGGAAGTCGGGGACAGGGGACTACGAGCAGTACTTC
.,TRBV19,TRBJ2-3,.,CASSMWADTQYF,TGTGCCAGTAGTATGTGGGCAGATACGCAGTATTTT
.,TRBV7-2,TRBJ1-4,.,CASSLGVSGFTNEKLFF,TGTGCCAGCAGCTTAGGGGTTTCGGGGTTTACTAATGAAAAACTGTTTTTT
.,TRBV18,TRBJ2-7,.,CAGQTDPSTEQYF,TGTGCCGGGCAGACCGACCCCTCCACCGAGCAGTACTTC
once,TRBV10-3,TRBJ2-1,.,CAISERVPEQFF,TGTGCCATCAGTGAGAGGGTTCCTGAGCAGTTCTTC
.,TRBV7-9,TRBJ1-1,.,CASSPIKGLRNTEAFF,TGTGCCAGCAGCCCTATAAAGGGACTCAGGAACACTGAAGCTTTCTTT
.,TRBV29-1,TRBJ2-3,.,CSVARGGFSTDTQYF,TGCAGCGTTGCTCGGGGAGGATTTAGCACAGATACGCAGTATTTT
.,TRBV7-2,TRBJ2-6,.,CASSSRRAGANVLTF,TGTGCCAGCAGCTCCCGCAGGGCTGGGGCCAACGTCCTGACTTTC
.,TRBV5-4,TRBJ2-1,TRBD2,CASSWTSGRGNEQFF,TGTGCCAGCAGCTGGACTAGCGGGAGGGGCAATGAGCAGTTCTTC
.,TRBV28,TRBJ2-1,.,CASSSLGQGKNEQFF,TGTGCCAGCAGCTCACTGGGGCAGGGCAAGAATGAGCAGTTCTTC
.,TRBV7-2,TRBJ2-1,.,CASSFQGAEQFF,TGTGCCAGCAGCTTCCAGGGTGCTGAGCAGTTCTTC
.,TRBV29-1,TRBJ2-3,.,CSGRGVLADTQYF,TGCAGCGGGAGAGGGGTGTTGGCAGATACGCAGTATTTT
.,TRBV28,TRBJ1-3,TRBD1,CASSRLQGGGFGNTIYF,TGTGCCAGCAGTAGACTACAGGGGGGAGGATTTGGAAACACCATATATTTT